The 9 T cell receptor beta chains listed next were all sequenced from one sample in a study of blood T cell repertoires in COVID-19. Sequencing was performed with immunoSEQ multiplex PCR; in TCRdb, only in-frame clones are kept and a portion is missing. The data show under 120,000 clones, about 75% seen once. Material: peripheral blood. All receptors come from a man older than 75 with acute or convalescent COVID-19.

V and J are TRBV11-2 and TRBJ1-4, with a possible D match to TRBD1 (5 bases). CDR1 is SGHAT, CDR2 FQNNGV, per germline. Trimming took off 3 bases at V and 0 bases at J, with 8 bases between the two ends. The CDR3 has 15 amino acids. CDR3 protein: CASSLSQATNEKLFF. The DNA of the CDR3 is TGTGCCAGCAGCTTGTCACAGGCAACTAATGAAAAACTGTTTTTT. The full variable domain, rest sourced from reference TRBV11-2 and TRBJ1-4, is EAGVAQSPRYKIIEKRQSVAFWCNPISGHATLYWYQQILGQGPKLLIQFQNNGVVDDSQLPKDRFSAERLKGVDSTLKIQPAKLEDSAVYLCASSLSQATNEKLFFGSGTQLSVL.

The genes are TRBV7-9 and TRBJ2-1, with D tentatively TRBD2 (6 bases). The CDR3 spans 14 residues. V lost 1 base, J lost 6 bases, and 10 bases lay in between. The germline V gene encodes CDR1 SEHNR and CDR2 FQNEAQ (reference sequence). The CDR3 nucleotides are TGTGCCAGCAGCTTAGGCGGGATCGGCAATGAGCAGTTCTTC. As protein: CASSLGGIGNEQFF.

V and J are TRBV2 and TRBJ2-1; TRBD2 might be the D (6 bases). This CDR3 is built from 12 residues. The V end was cut by 6 bases, the J end by 12 bases, with 15 bases between. The germline CDR1 and CDR2 sequences are SNHLY and FYNNEI. The CDR3 DNA follows: TGTGCCAGCAGCCGCCGGGACTCCATGCAGTTCTTC. Translating it yields CASSRRDSMQFF.

V and J are TRBV28 and TRBJ1-1; D is undetermined. CDR3 length equals 11 residues. Germline CDR1 MDHEN, CDR2 SYDVKM. Trimming removed 3 bases from V and 8 bases from J, with 7 bases in between. The CDR3 coding sequence is TGTGCCAGCAGTTTTGTCAGGGAAGCTTTCTTT. Residues: CASSFVREAFF. Combining the CDR3 with reference TRBV28 and TRBJ1-1 gives the whole variable domain DVKVTQSSRYLVKRTGEKVFLECVQDMDHENMFWYRQDPGLGLRLIYFSYDVKMKEKGDIPEGYSVSREKKERFSLILESASTNQTSMYLCASSFVREAFFGQGTRLTVV.

J is TRBJ2-7 and V is TRBV5-6; 8 nucleotides agree with TRBD1. J lost 5 bases, V lost 0 bases, and 4 bases had no gene match. The CDR3 is made up of 14 amino acids. CDR1 is SGHDT and CDR2 is YYEEEE in the germline V gene. CDR3 sequence reads: CASSLVQGGHEQYF. CDR3 in DNA: TGTGCCAGCAGCTTGGTACAGGGGGGACACGAGCAGTACTTC.

This clone was seen a handful of times. The rearrangement joins TRBV27 to TRBJ2-1; 8 nucleotides line up with TRBD2. The CDR3 sequence is 16 residues long. Germline-derived CDR1 and CDR2 are MNHEY and SMNVEV (reference sequence). The V segment lost 2 bases and the J segment 0 bases; nucleotides outside the gene matches: 3. Here the CDR3 reads CASSLEGLVSYNEQFF. The CDR3 coding sequence is TGTGCCAGCAGTTTAGAGGGACTAGTCTCCTACAATGAGCAGTTCTTC.

This chain links TRBV7-9 with TRBJ2-5; tentative D call: TRBD2 (6 bases). The CDR3 totals 14 residues. CDR1 is SEHNR, CDR2 FQNEAQ, per germline (reference sequence). V gave up 3 bases and J gave up 1 base, with 9 bases separating them. CDR3 bases: TGTGCCAGCAGCTTGGTTAGCGGCCAAGAGACCCAGTACTTC. Its translation is CASSLVSGQETQYF.

This clone was observed at least ten times. The chain has TRBV7-8 and TRBJ2-7; TRBD1 matches at 7 bases. Germline V CDR1 and CDR2: SGHVS, FQNEAQ. CDR3 length: 17 amino acids. Trimming took 5 bases from V and 9 from J; bases not matched to a gene: 22. DNA for the CDR3: TGTGCCAGCAGCCCCTTTATGGTGGGACAGCTTCAACTAGTGCAGTACTTC. As protein: CASSPFMVGQLQLVQYF.

V and J are TRBV5-1 and TRBJ1-6, with D possibly being TRBD1 (6 bases). Germline assignment: CDR1 SGHRS and CDR2 YFSETQ. The CDR3 loop spans 15 amino acids. V shed 4 bases and J shed 1 base, with 9 bases lying between them. The CDR3 DNA sequence: TGCGCCAGCAGCCCAGGGGAGTCCTATAATTCACCCCTCCACTTT. Its protein is CASSPGESYNSPLHF.